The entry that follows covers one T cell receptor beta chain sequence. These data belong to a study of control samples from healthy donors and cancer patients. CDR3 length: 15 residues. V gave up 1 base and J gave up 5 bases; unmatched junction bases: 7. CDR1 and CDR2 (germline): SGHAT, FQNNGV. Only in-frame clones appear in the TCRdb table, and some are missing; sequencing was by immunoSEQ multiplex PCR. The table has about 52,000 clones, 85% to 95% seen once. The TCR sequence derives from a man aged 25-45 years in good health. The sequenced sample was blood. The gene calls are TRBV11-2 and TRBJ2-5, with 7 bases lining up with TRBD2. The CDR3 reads CASSLAYREGETQYF. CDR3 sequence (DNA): TGTGCCAGCAGCTTAGCCTATAGGGAGGGGGAGACCCAGTACTTC.